The present TCR beta chain was sequenced within a study of blood T cells in healthy people across ages. CDR1 is MNHEY, CDR2 SVGEGT, per germline. Trimming removed 9 bases at V and 2 bases at J, with 14 bases between. The length of the CDR3 is 14 residues. Together with a sample-barcoded 5' primer, a J-beta primer mix was included in a second PCR lasting about 7 to 11 cycles. TCRdb recomputed calls from the 5' RACE reads with MiXCR, one row per CDR3 protein. The sample records hundreds of thousands of distinct CDR3 sequences, about a fifth being singletons. In this sample, this clonotype turned up a few times. Its antigen remains unknown. Study outcomes and limitations: Long-lived donors carried more naive CD4+ cells and greater diversity than aged donors.

The TCR comes from a man aged 70 or older in good health. Sequenced: blood. The chain carries TRBV6-2 or TRBV6-3 and TRBJ2-1; tentative D call: TRBD2 (5 bases). CDR3 protein: CASGSGATYNEQFF. CDR3 bases: TGTGCCAGTGGCAGCGGAGCGACCTACAATGAGCAGTTCTTC.